This TCR beta chain was recovered during a study of graft-versus-host responses after intestinal transplantation (dated by TCRdb to the early 2020s). Looking at the study overall: The transplants that recipients received were multivisceral, liver-intestinal, or isolated intestinal. Every recipient was given anti-thymocyte globulin induction, then maintenance tacrolimus and steroids for approximately 3 years. After intestinal transplantation, graft-versus-host and host-versus-graft alloreactive T cell clones in the graft, circulation and bone marrow were tracked using bulk TCR-beta CDR3 sequencing. Alloreactive clones were identified by sequencing pre-transplant mixed lymphocyte reaction products and comparing these products with unstimulated pre-transplant donor and recipient T cells. Of the 20 to 25 intestinal transplant recipients enrolled in the cohort, one of whom was a retransplant, a few patients without pretransplant specimens were excluded. Donor T cell macrochimerism was defined as a peak of at least 4% donor T cells among recipient peripheral blood mononuclear cells. Rather than being sequenced by the commercial service, samples from a few later patients were sequenced in-house on an Illumina MiSeq and processed with MiXCR. Overall study results and their limits: Patients with donor T cell macrochimerism had high GvH to HvG T cell clonal ratios in their allografts. Early after transplant, declines in HvG clones were associated with peak levels of circulating GvH clones. The relatively low number and heterogeneity of intestinal transplant patients limited the conclusions. GvH clones were found in recipient bone marrow, and some of the GvH clones appeared earlier in ileal mucosa or blood, which is consistent with an intestinal mucosal origin.

Comment on this clone: The antigen this receptor binds is unknown. No base quality values were provided; no much bigger clone lies one nucleotide off.

To prepare the library, the immunoSEQ multiplex PCR assay was applied. For most patients, genomic DNA was isolated using the Qiagen DNeasy Blood and Tissue Kit and was shipped frozen to Adaptive Biotechnologies for TCR sequencing. For most patients, genomic DNA was subjected to high-throughput TCR-beta CDR3 sequencing by Adaptive Biotechnologies. In the source study's methods: TCR sequencing data were retrieved from Adaptive's ImmunoSEQ software for 15 to 20 patients, whereas a few other patients were processed with MiXCR and VDJtools. To correct CD4 versus CD8 sorting errors, sequences present in both subsets at a frequency ratio below 5:1 were removed. CDR3 nucleotide sequences shared between donor and recipient were removed because their origin could not be assigned. To count as alloreactive, a clone needed at least 2-fold expansion over unstimulated cells and a minimum CFSE-low frequency of 0.002% (template counts) or 0.001% (read counts). Mappable clones were those detected in sequenced pre-transplant spleen, lymph node, or MLR CFSE-low populations of the donor or recipient. Cumulative frequency of alloreactive clones was calculated as a percentage of all sequences weighted by copy number. The source is immuneACCESS, and TCRdb retained only in-frame sequences with V and J called. Part of the clones is not carried over; for the studies checked, unresolved V genes explain less than half of this, and the remainder is unexplained. The D gene and trimming were derived from the DNA, and the V and J assignments and clone size from that table. Counted in this sample were just over 40,000 clones; 95% of them appeared once. About 0.54% of the sample is in the top ten clones.

The sample's time point label, in plain terms: cells obtained before transplantation from donor or recipient. CD3+CD4+ and CD3+CD8+ populations were FACS-sorted from unstimulated pre-transplant donor and recipient cells taken from spleen or lymph nodes. V ends up 1 base short and J 7 bases short, with an unmatched junction base count of 5. From the cysteine up to the phenylalanine, the CDR3 has a length of 14 residues. Left in the record is the CDR3 DNA by itself, 42 bases read in frame from the first base. CDR1 and CDR2 are read off the germline V gene (reference sequence) as SEHNR and FQNEAQ. The sample in question was unstimulated CD8+ T cells sorted from spleen or lymph node cells, obtained before transplant. This sequence originates from a human donor who was the organ donor for an intestinal transplant. The receptor chain draws on TRBV7-9 and TRBJ2-7, and TRBD2 aligns with 9 junction nucleotides. The CDR3 corresponds to CASSLVEAGGEQYF. The nucleotides are TGTGCCAGCAGCTTAGTTGAAGCGGGGGGAGAGCAGTACTTC.